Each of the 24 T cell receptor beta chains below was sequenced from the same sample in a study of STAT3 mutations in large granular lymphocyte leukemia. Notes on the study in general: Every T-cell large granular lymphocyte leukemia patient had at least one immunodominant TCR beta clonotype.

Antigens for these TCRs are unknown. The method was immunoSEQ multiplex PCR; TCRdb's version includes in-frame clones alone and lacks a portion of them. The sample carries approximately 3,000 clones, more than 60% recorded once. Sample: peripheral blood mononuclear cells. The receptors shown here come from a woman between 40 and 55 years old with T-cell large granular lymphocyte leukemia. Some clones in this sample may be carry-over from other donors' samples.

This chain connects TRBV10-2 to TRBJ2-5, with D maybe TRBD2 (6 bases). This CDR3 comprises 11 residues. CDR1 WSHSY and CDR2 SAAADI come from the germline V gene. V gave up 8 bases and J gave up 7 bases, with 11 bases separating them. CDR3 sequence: CASYLGGTQYF. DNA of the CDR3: TGCGCCAGCTACCTGGGGGGGACCCAGTACTTC.

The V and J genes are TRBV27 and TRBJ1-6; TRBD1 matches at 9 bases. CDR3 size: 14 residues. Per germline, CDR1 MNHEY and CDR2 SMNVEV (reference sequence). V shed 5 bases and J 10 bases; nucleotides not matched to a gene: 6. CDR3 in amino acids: CASSRGTGNSPLHF. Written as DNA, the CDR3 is TGTGCCAGCAGTAGGGGGACAGGGAACTCACCCCTCCACTTT.

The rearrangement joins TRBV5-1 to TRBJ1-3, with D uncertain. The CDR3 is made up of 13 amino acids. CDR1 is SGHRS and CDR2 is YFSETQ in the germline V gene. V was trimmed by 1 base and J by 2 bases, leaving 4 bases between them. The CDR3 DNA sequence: TGCGCCAGCAGCTTGAGGGCTGGAAACACCATATATTTT. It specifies CASSLRAGNTIYF.

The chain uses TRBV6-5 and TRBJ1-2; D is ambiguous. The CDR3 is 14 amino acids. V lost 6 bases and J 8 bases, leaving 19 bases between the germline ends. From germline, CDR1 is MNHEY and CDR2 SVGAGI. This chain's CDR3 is CASSRTGPLEGYTF. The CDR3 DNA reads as TGTGCCAGCAGCCGAACCGGGCCCCTGGAAGGCTACACCTTC.

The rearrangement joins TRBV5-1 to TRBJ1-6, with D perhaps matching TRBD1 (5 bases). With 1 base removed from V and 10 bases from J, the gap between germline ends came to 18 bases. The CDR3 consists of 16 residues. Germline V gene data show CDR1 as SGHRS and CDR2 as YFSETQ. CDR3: CASSLFQGPGESPLHF. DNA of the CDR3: TGCGCCAGCAGCTTGTTCCAGGGTCCCGGCGAGTCACCCCTCCACTTT.

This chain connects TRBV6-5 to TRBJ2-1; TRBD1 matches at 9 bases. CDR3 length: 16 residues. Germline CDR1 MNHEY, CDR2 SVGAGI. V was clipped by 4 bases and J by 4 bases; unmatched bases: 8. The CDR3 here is CASSSSGTGSYNEQFF. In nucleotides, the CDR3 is TGTGCCAGCAGTTCCTCCGGGACAGGGTCATACAATGAGCAGTTCTTC.

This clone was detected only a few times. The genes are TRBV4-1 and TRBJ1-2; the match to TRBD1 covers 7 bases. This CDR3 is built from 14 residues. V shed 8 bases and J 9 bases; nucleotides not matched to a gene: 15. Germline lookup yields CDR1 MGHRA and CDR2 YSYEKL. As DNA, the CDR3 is TGCGCCAGCCGTCCCGGGACAGTGATGAATAGCTACACCTTC. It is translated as CASRPGTVMNSYTF.

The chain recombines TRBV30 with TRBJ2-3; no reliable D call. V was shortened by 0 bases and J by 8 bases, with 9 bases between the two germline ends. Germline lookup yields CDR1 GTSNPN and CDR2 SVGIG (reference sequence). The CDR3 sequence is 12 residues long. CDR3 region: CAWSVVAGTQYF. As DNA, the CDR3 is TGTGCCTGGAGTGTCGTCGCCGGTACGCAGTATTTT.

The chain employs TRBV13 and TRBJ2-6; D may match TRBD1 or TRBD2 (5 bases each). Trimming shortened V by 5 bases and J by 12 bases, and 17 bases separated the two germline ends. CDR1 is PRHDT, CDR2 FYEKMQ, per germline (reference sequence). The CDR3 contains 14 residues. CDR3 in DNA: TGTGCCAGCAGCCCGCCGGGACCACAATCCGTCCTGACTTTC. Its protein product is CASSPPGPQSVLTF.

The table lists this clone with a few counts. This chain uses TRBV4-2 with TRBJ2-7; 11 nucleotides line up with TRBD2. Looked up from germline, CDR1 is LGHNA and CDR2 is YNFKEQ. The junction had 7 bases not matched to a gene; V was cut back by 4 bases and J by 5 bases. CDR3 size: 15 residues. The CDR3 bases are TGTGCCAGCAGCCGCGGGACTAGCGGTGAAGACGAGCAGTACTTC. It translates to CASSRGTSGEDEQYF.

The CDR3 region is CAWSVSGFRGNQPQHF. CDR3 nucleotides: TGTGCCTGGAGTGTATCCGGGTTTAGGGGGAATCAGCCCCAGCATTTT. V is TRBV30 and J is TRBJ1-5, with TRBD1 as a possible D gene (6 bases). There are 16 residues in the CDR3. The germline V gene encodes CDR1 GTSNPN and CDR2 SVGIG (reference sequence). Between the trimmed V and J ends, which lost 0 bases and 4 bases, there was a span of 16 bases.

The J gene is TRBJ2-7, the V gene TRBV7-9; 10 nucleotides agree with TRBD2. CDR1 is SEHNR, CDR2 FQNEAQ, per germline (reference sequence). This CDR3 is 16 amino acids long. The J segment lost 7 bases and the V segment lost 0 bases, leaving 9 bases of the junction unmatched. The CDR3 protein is CASSLAEELAGVEQYF. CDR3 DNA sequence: TGTGCCAGCAGCTTAGCGGAGGAGCTAGCGGGGGTTGAGCAGTACTTC.

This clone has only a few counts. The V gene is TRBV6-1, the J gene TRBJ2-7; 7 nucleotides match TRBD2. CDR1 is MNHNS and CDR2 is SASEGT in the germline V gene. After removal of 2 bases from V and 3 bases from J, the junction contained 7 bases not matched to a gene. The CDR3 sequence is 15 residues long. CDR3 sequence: CASSETAGESYEQYF. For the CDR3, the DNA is TGTGCCAGCAGTGAAACCGCGGGGGAGAGCTACGAGCAGTACTTC.

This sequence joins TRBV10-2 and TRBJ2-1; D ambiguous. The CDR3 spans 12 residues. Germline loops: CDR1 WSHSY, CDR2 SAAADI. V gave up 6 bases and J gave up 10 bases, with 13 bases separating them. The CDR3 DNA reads TGCGCCAGCAGCCATGGAGTGTTCGAGCAGTTCTTC. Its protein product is CASSHGVFEQFF.

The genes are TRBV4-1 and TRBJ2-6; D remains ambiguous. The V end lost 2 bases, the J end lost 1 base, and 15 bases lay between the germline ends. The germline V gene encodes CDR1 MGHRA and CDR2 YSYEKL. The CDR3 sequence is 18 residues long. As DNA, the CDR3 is TGCGCCAGCAGCCAAAAAGGTTTTCAGGCTTCTGGGGCCAACGTCCTGACTTTC. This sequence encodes CASSQKGFQASGANVLTF.

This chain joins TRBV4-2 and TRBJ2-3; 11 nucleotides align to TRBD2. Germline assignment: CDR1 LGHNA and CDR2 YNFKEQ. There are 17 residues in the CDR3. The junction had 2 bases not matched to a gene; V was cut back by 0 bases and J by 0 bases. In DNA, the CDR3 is TGTGCCAGCAGCCAAGATAGACTAGCGGGGAGCACAGATACGCAGTATTTT. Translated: CASSQDRLAGSTDTQYF.

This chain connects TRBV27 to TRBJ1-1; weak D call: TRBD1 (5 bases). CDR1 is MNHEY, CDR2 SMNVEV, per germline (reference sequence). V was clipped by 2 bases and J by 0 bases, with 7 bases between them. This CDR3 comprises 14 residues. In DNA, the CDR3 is TGTGCCAGCAGTTTAACAGGCCTGAACACTGAAGCTTTCTTT. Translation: CASSLTGLNTEAFF.

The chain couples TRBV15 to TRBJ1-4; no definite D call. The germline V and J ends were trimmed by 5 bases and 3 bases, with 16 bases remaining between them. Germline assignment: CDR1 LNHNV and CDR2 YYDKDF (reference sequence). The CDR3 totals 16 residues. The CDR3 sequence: CATSRRPAGANEKLFF. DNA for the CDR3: TGTGCCACCAGCCGTCGACCGGCAGGAGCTAATGAAAAACTGTTTTTT.

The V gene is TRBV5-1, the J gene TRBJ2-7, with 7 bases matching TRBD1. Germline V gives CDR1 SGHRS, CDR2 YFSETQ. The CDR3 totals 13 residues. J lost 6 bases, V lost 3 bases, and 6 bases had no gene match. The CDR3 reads CASSWTGPGEQYF. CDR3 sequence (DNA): TGCGCCAGCAGCTGGACAGGTCCGGGCGAGCAGTACTTC.

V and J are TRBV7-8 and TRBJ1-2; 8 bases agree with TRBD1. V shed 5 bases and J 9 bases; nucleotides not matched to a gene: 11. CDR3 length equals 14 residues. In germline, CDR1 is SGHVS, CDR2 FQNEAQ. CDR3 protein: CASSLPGTGMSYTF. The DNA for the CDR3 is TGTGCCAGCAGCCTACCTGGGACAGGAATGAGCTACACCTTC. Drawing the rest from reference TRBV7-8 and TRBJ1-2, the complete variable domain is GAGVSQSPRYKVAKRGQDVALRCDPISGHVSLFWYQQALGQGPEFLTYFQNEAQLDKSGLPSDRFFAERPEGSVSTLKIQRTQQEDSAVYLCASSLPGTGMSYTFGSGTRLTVV.

CDR3 nucleotides: TGTGCCAGCAGCTTTACCTACGAGCAGTACTTC. Amino acids: CASSFTYEQYF. V usage is TRBV7-9 and J usage is TRBJ2-7; D is ambiguous. CDR3 length: 11 amino acids. Trimming left V 3 bases short and J 2 bases short, with 2 bases between. Germline CDR1 reads SEHNR; CDR2 reads FQNEAQ (reference sequence).

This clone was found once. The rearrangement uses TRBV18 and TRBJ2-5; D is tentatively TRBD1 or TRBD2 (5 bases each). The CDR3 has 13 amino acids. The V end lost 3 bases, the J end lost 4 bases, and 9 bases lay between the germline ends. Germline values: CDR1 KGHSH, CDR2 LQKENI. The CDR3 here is CASSPGVAETQYF. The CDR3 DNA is TGTGCCAGCTCACCGGGGGTGGCAGAGACCCAGTACTTC.

The chain's CDR3 is CAWSGANYGYTF. In DNA form, the CDR3 reads TGTGCCTGGAGTGGGGCAAACTATGGCTACACCTTC. The chain uses TRBV30 and TRBJ1-2; D gene unclear. The CDR3 totals 12 residues. The germline CDR1 and CDR2 sequences are GTSNPN and SVGIG (reference sequence). V dropped 1 base and J dropped 2 bases, with 5 bases sitting between them.

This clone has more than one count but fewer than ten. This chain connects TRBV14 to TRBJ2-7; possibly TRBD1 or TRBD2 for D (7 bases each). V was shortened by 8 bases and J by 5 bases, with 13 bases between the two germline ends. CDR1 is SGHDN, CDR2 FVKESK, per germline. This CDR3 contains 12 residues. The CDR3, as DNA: TGTGCCAGCGGGAGGGGGCCGGACGAGCAGTACTTC. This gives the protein CASGRGPDEQYF.